Listed below are T cell receptor beta chains from one sample, sequenced in a study of blood T cell repertoires in COVID-19. The table came from immunoSEQ multiplex PCR; TCRdb's copy has only in-frame clones and leaves some out. Of around 250,000 clones in the sample, around 87% are singletons; the top ten hold 1.5% to 2%. Sequenced input: PBMCs or T cells enriched from blood (not recorded which). These receptors originate from a woman between 45 and 60 years old who had recovered from COVID-19. Both conserved end residues are part of each CDR3. The D gene is left open where the match is weak.

cdr3_aa | d_call | v_call
CASSYGQTYEQYF | - | TRBV6-5
CASTMAGLGNTEAFF | - | TRBV25-1
CSASDRGYGNYGYTF | TRBD1 | TRBV20-1
CAISDGLAGTGYEQYF | TRBD2 | TRBV10-3
CASKGQGVGYGYTF | TRBD1 | TRBV27
CASSPATGIYEQYF | TRBD1 | TRBV28
CAISDIVGTGERWADTQYF | TRBD1 | TRBV10-3
CASSIVGTPNQPQHF | - | TRBV19
CASCRLAGGWGELFF | TRBD2 | TRBV9
CASSPGRGIGTEAFF | - | TRBV7-6
CASTQGRDNEQFF | - | TRBV18
CAISGGHSNQPQHF | - | TRBV10-3
CASRGGVLAGPEKLFF | - | TRBV27
CASSPRQRTTDTQYF | - | TRBV3-1/TRBV3-2
CASTWTTPGETQYF | - | TRBV2